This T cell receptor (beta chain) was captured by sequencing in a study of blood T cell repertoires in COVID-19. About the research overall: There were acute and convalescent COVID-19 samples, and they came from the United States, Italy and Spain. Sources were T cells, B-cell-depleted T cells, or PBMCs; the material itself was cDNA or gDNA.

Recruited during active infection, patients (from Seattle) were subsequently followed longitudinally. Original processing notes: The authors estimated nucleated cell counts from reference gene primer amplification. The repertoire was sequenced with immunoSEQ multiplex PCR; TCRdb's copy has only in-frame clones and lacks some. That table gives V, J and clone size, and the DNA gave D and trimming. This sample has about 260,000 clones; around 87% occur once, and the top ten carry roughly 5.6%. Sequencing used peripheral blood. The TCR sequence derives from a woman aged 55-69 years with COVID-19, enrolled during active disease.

As DNA, the CDR3 is TGTGCCAGCAGTCCGGAGGCTTACAATGAGCAGTTCTTC. It translates to CASSPEAYNEQFF. This chain links TRBV6-6 with TRBJ2-1; D might be TRBD2 (5 bases). From germline, CDR1 is MNHNY and CDR2 SVGAGI (reference sequence). This CDR3 has 13 amino acids. V lost 5 bases to trimming and J lost 4 bases, with 9 bases between them.